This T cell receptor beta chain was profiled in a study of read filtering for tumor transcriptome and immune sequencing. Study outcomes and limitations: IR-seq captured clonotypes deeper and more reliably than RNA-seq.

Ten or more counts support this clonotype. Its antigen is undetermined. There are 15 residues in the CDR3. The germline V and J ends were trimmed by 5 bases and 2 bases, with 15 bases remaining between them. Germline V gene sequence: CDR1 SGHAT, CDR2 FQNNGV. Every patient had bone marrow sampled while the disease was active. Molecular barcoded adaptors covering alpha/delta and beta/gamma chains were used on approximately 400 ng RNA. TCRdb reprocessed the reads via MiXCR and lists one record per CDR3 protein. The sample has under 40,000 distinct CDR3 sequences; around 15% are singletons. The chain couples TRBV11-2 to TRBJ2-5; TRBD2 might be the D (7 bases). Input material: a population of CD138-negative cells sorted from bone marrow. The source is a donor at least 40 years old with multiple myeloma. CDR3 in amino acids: CASSPKGGGQETQYF. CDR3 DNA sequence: TGTGCCAGCAGCCCGAAGGGAGGGGGACAAGAGACCCAGTACTTC.